The 29 T cell receptor beta chains given below trace back to one sample, sequenced in a study of cytomegalovirus exposure and HLA in healthy donors. The primer mix had 60 Vbeta and 13 Jbeta primers. Produced via immunoSEQ multiplex PCR; TCRdb's table is partial and in-frame only. The sample shows about 140,000 clones, 70% to 75% of them seen only once. Sequencing used PBMCs. The source of these receptors is a human donor in good health.

The chain recombines TRBV27 with TRBJ2-1; TRBD1 matches at 9 bases. This CDR3 has 14 amino acids. The V segment lost 6 bases and the J segment 5 bases; nucleotides outside the gene matches: 5. CDR1 MNHEY and CDR2 SMNVEV come from the germline V gene (reference sequence). The DNA of the CDR3 is TGTGCCAGCAGACCGGGACAGGGAGACAATGAGCAGTTCTTC. Protein sequence: CASRPGQGDNEQFF.

This rearrangement joins TRBV10-3 to TRBJ2-3; 11 bases are shared with TRBD2. With 1 base clipped from V and 3 bases from J, the junction kept 9 bases outside the gene matches. The CDR3 consists of 18 residues. Looked up from germline, CDR1 is ENHRY and CDR2 is SYGVKD. The CDR3 protein is CAISEYPSGRRLTDTQYF. In DNA form, the CDR3 reads TGTGCCATCAGTGAGTACCCTAGCGGGAGGCGGTTGACAGATACGCAGTATTTT.

This clone was seen more than once but under ten times. The gene calls are TRBV6-5 and TRBJ2-3; TRBD2 is a possible D gene (6 bases). The CDR3 totals 13 residues. V was clipped by 6 bases and J by 2 bases, with 9 bases between them. Per germline, CDR1 MNHEY and CDR2 SVGAGI. Here the CDR3 DNA reads TGTGCCAGCAGCCGGGAGACCACAGATACGCAGTATTTT. Translating it yields CASSRETTDTQYF.

The CDR3: CASSLEQGNEKLFF. In DNA form, the CDR3 reads TGCGCCAGCAGCTTGGAACAGGGTAACGAAAAACTGTTTTTT. This sequence joins TRBV5-1 and TRBJ1-4; D is possibly TRBD1 (6 bases). V shed 0 bases and J shed 8 bases, with 11 bases lying between them. Germline values: CDR1 SGHRS, CDR2 YFSETQ. CDR3 length: 14 amino acids.

To note about this clone: Its ends do not fully match the called genes, so a read error is possible. The V and J genes are TRBV7-7 and TRBJ2-1, with D tentatively TRBD1 (5 bases). Germline V CDR1 and CDR2: SSHAT, FNYEAQ (reference sequence). The CDR3 sequence is 17 residues long. CDR3 nucleotide sequence: TGTGCTAGCAGCCAGCGCACCGGGCAGGGTGGAGTCAATGAGCAGTTCTTC. Translated, it gives CASSQRTGQGGVNEQFF. Looking up the rest from reference TRBV7-7 and TRBJ2-1 gives the full variable domain: GAGVSQSPRYKVTKRGQDVTLRCDPISSHATLYWYQQALGQGPEFLTYFNYEAQPDKSGLPSDRFSAERPEGSISTLTIQRTEQRDSAMYRCASSQRTGQGGVNEQFFGPGTRLTVL.

V and J are TRBV7-6 and TRBJ1-1, with D maybe TRBD1 (6 bases). V was pared by 4 bases and J by 0 bases, with 12 bases between. CDR1 is SGHVS, CDR2 FNYEAQ, per germline. The CDR3 length is 15 residues. This chain's CDR3 is CASSSSQGLNTEAFF. The CDR3 coding sequence is TGTGCCAGCAGCTCATCACAGGGACTGAACACTGAAGCTTTCTTT.

This sequence joins TRBV12-5 and TRBJ1-3; D unresolved. CDR3 length equals 15 residues. The germline V gene has CDR1 LGHNT and CDR2 FRNRAP. Trimming cost V 0 bases and J 1 base, with 7 bases left between them. CDR3 coding DNA: TGTGCTAGTGGTTTGGTGGTCAGATCTGGAAACACCATATATTTT. As protein: CASGLVVRSGNTIYF. Filled out from reference TRBV12-5 and TRBJ1-3, the complete variable domain reads DARVTQTPRHKVTEMGQEVTMRCQPILGHNTVFWYRQTMMQGLELLAYFRNRAPLDDSGMPKDRFSAEMPDATLATLKIQPSEPRDSAVYFCASGLVVRSGNTIYFGEGSWLTVV.

The chain combines TRBV19 with TRBJ2-7, with D unclear. V dropped 6 bases and J dropped 3 bases, with 12 bases sitting between them. Germline lookup yields CDR1 LNHDA and CDR2 SQIVND (reference sequence). CDR3 length: 13 amino acids. For the CDR3, the DNA is TGTGCCAGTAGCTATACAGCCTACTACGAGCAGTACTTC. Protein: CASSYTAYYEQYF.

V usage is TRBV14 and J usage is TRBJ1-5; 11 nucleotides agree with TRBD1. After removal of 1 base from V and 2 bases from J, the junction contained 10 bases not matched to a gene. The germline gives CDR1 SGHDN, CDR2 FVKESK. The CDR3 consists of 19 residues. CDR3 nucleotide sequence: TGTGCCAGCAGCCAAGTTATATGGACAGGGGGCGAAGGCAATCAGCCCCAGCATTTT. Protein: CASSQVIWTGGEGNQPQHF.

The chain is built from TRBV6-1 and TRBJ1-4, with D tentatively TRBD1 (5 bases). The CDR3 totals 17 residues. CDR1 is MNHNS and CDR2 is SASEGT in the germline V gene. The germline V and J ends were trimmed by 0 bases and 3 bases, with 14 bases remaining between them. CDR3 nucleotides: TGTGCCAGCAGTGAAGCCGAGGGGAGGGTGGCTAATGAAAAACTGTTTTTT. This encodes CASSEAEGRVANEKLFF.

V is TRBV5-4 and J is TRBJ2-7; possible D gene TRBD1, 6 bases. The ends were cut back, 4 bases at V and 2 bases at J, with 10 bases in the middle. Germline lookup yields CDR1 SGHNT and CDR2 YYREEE (reference sequence). The CDR3 runs 13 residues. CDR3 residues: CASSAGTTYEQYF. DNA of the CDR3: TGTGCCAGCAGCGCTGGGACAACCTACGAGCAGTACTTC.

The chain recombines TRBV5-6 with TRBJ2-1, with D possibly matching TRBD2 (5 bases). Germline V gene sequence: CDR1 SGHDT, CDR2 YYEEEE. V lost 1 base and J 11 bases, leaving 22 bases between the germline ends. The CDR3 consists of 16 residues. The CDR3 region is CASSLSPSGPAVKQFF. Here the CDR3 DNA reads TGTGCCAGCAGCTTGTCCCCAAGCGGACCCGCGGTAAAGCAGTTCTTC.

This clone was observed a handful of times. This sequence joins TRBV5-1 and TRBJ2-7, with TRBD2 matching over 9 bases. CDR3 size: 15 residues. CDR1 and CDR2 from the germline V gene are SGHRS and YFSETQ. The junction had 11 bases not matched to a gene; V was cut back by 4 bases and J by 6 bases. DNA for the CDR3: TGCGCCAGCAGCCCGAATAGCGGGAGAGGTGGCGAGCAGTACTTC. This encodes CASSPNSGRGGEQYF. Based on the CDR3 plus reference TRBV5-1 and TRBJ2-7, the full variable domain is KAGVTQTPRYLIKTRGQQVTLSCSPISGHRSVSWYQQTPGQGLQFLFEYFSETQRNKGNFPGRFSGRQFSNSRSEMNVSTLELGDSALYLCASSPNSGRGGEQYFGPGTRLTVT.

The genes are TRBV7-8 and TRBJ2-3; 10 bases line up with TRBD1. The junction had 4 bases not matched to a gene; V was cut back by 5 bases and J by 2 bases. CDR1 SGHVS and CDR2 FQNEAQ come from the germline V gene. The CDR3 has 15 residues. For the CDR3, the DNA is TGTGCCAGCAGCCTGGACAGGGGGTACACAGATACGCAGTATTTT. Protein product: CASSLDRGYTDTQYF.

The chain has TRBV7-2 and TRBJ2-2, with 7 nucleotides matching TRBD1. This CDR3 has 15 amino acids. The V gene end was trimmed by 5 bases and the J gene end by 0 bases; junction bases not matched to a gene: 3. Looked up from germline, CDR1 is SGHTA and CDR2 is FQGNSA. CDR3 coding DNA: TGTGCCAGCAGCGTACAGGGGCCGAACACCGGGGAGCTGTTTTTT. Residues: CASSVQGPNTGELFF.

The genes are TRBV6-4 and TRBJ2-1; 9 bases are a match to TRBD2. Germline CDR1 MRHNA, CDR2 SNTAGT. The CDR3 has 16 residues. J was trimmed by 2 bases and V by 0 bases; bases with no gene match: 2. The chain's CDR3 is CASSDSWTSAYNEQFF. CDR3 nucleotide sequence: TGTGCCAGCAGTGACTCGTGGACTAGCGCCTACAATGAGCAGTTCTTC.

The genes are TRBV5-1 and TRBJ2-7, with 9 bases lining up with TRBD2. The CDR3 spans 14 residues. The V gene end was trimmed by 6 bases and the J gene end by 5 bases; junction bases not matched to a gene: 9. CDR1 and CDR2 (germline): SGHRS, YFSETQ. Here the CDR3 DNA reads TGCGCCAGCAATTCGGAGCGGGGGGCCCACGAGCAGTACTTC. Residues: CASNSERGAHEQYF.

The count of this clone is one. The chain links TRBV6-5 to TRBJ1-2, with D uncertain. V shed 0 bases and J shed 4 bases, with 6 bases lying between them. Germline values: CDR1 MNHEY, CDR2 SVGAGI. The length of the CDR3 is 13 residues. The CDR3 DNA follows: TGTGCCAGCAGTTACTCCCAGGTCTATGGCTACACCTTC. The encoded protein is CASSYSQVYGYTF.

This clone occurred a few times. Compared with germline, one end of the junction differs, possibly owing to a read error. The chain uses TRBV7-9 and TRBJ2-1; 13 bases agree with TRBD2. The CDR3 consists of 17 residues. Germline V gives CDR1 SEHNR, CDR2 FQNEAQ (reference sequence). The CDR3 DNA reads as TGTTCCAGCAGCCGAAGAACTAGCGGGGGGGCCCACAATGAGCAGTTCTTC. It translates to CSSSRRTSGGAHNEQFF.

The gene calls are TRBV7-2 and TRBJ1-1, with 9 bases matching TRBD1. V was pared by 1 base and J by 5 bases, with 2 bases of the junction left unmatched. The V gene's germline CDR1 is SGHTA and CDR2 FQGNSA. The CDR3 loop spans 14 amino acids. The CDR3 protein is CASSLGTGVTEAFF. DNA for the CDR3: TGTGCCAGCAGCTTAGGGACAGGGGTGACTGAAGCTTTCTTT. Based on the CDR3 plus reference TRBV7-2 and TRBJ1-1, the full variable domain is GAGVSQSPSNKVTEKGKDVELRCDPISGHTALYWYRQSLGQGLEFLIYFQGNSAPDKSGLPSDRFSAERTGGSVSTLTIQRTQQEDSAVYLCASSLGTGVTEAFFGQGTRLTVV.

The DNA for the CDR3 is TGTGCCAGCAGTCCCGGGGGGTGGGGGATCGCTTTCTTT. Translating gives CASSPGGWGIAFF. The J gene is TRBJ1-1, the V gene TRBV27; D perhaps matches TRBD1 (5 bases). CDR1 and CDR2 from the germline V gene are MNHEY and SMNVEV (reference sequence). The V end was cut by 5 bases, the J end by 11 bases, with 18 bases between. The CDR3 loop spans 13 amino acids.

J is TRBJ2-1 and V is TRBV29-1; 7 bases match TRBD2. Germline V lookup: CDR1 SQVTM, CDR2 ANQGSEA. The trim removed 3 bases at V and 0 bases at J, leaving 8 bases unmatched. The CDR3 consists of 16 residues. CDR3 sequence (DNA): TGCAGCGTTGAGGGGAGCGGGGAAACCTCCTACAATGAGCAGTTCTTC. Translated, it gives CSVEGSGETSYNEQFF.

The DNA for the CDR3 is TGTGCCAGCAGTGACGGCTTTCAAGCGGCAGATACGCAGTATTTT. Translation: CASSDGFQAADTQYF. This chain uses TRBV2 with TRBJ2-3; possibly TRBD2 for D (5 bases). The germline CDR1 and CDR2 sequences are SNHLY and FYNNEI. V was clipped by 3 bases and J by 4 bases, with 14 bases between them. There are 15 residues in the CDR3.

This clone was seen once. The rearrangement joins TRBV6-1 to TRBJ2-3; possibly TRBD2 for D (5 bases). From germline, CDR1 is MNHNS and CDR2 SASEGT. The V end was cut by 5 bases, the J end by 5 bases, with 11 bases between. The CDR3 is made up of 13 amino acids. For the CDR3, the DNA is TGTGCCAGCAGTCCTTCCGCGGGAGATACGCAGTATTTT. As protein: CASSPSAGDTQYF.

This clone was seen a single time. The chain links TRBV7-8 to TRBJ2-3, with 9 bases identical to TRBD1. Per the germline V gene, CDR1 is SGHVS and CDR2 is FQNEAQ. J gave up 1 base and V 3 bases, and 8 bases lay outside the gene matches. The CDR3 has 17 residues. In nucleotides, the CDR3 is TGTGCCAGCAGCTTCCCGGGACAGGGTCTCCGCACAGATACGCAGTATTTT. Protein product: CASSFPGQGLRTDTQYF.

The chain has TRBV7-9 and TRBJ2-1, with 7 bases aligning to TRBD1. CDR1 is SEHNR and CDR2 is FQNEAQ in the germline V gene (reference sequence). J lost 0 bases, V lost 5 bases, and 16 bases had no gene match. This CDR3 region has 19 residues. CDR3 residues: CASSPPWVTGKNSYNEQFF. CDR3 nucleotides: TGTGCCAGCAGCCCCCCCTGGGTGACAGGGAAAAACTCCTACAATGAGCAGTTCTTC.

This clone came up once. The chain employs TRBV5-1 and TRBJ1-5; D gene ambiguous. CDR1 SGHRS and CDR2 YFSETQ come from the germline V gene. The CDR3 has 13 residues. Deletions cut 4 bases from V and 4 bases from J, with 9 bases between. CDR3 in DNA: TGCGCCAGCAGCCCCAACACGAATCAGCCCCAGCATTTT. It codes for CASSPNTNQPQHF.

The chain uses TRBV4-1 and TRBJ1-2; TRBD1 matches 8 bases. Looked up from germline, CDR1 is MGHRA and CDR2 is YSYEKL. This CDR3 has 14 amino acids. V lost 5 bases, J lost 7 bases, and 9 bases stayed unmatched. CDR3 protein: CASSSLQGGAGYTF. In DNA form, the CDR3 reads TGCGCCAGCAGCTCATTACAGGGGGGGGCTGGCTACACCTTC.

The rearrangement joins TRBV27 to TRBJ1-1, with D possibly TRBD1 on 5 matching bases. CDR3 length equals 15 residues. V lost 5 bases and J lost 0, with 13 bases in between. Germline V gene data show CDR1 as MNHEY and CDR2 as SMNVEV (reference sequence). The CDR3 coding sequence is TGTGCCAGCAGTCCCCGACAGATAATGAACACTGAAGCTTTCTTT. This codes for CASSPRQIMNTEAFF.